The T cell receptor beta chain under discussion was sequenced for a study of T-cell reconstitution after alpha-beta-depleted transplantation in children. In its sample, this clonotype was seen many times. Using unique molecular identifiers, the investigators prepared the TCRbeta library. One entry per CDR3 protein, called by TCRdb with MiXCR from the PCR reads. The table lists 330,000 or so distinct CDR3 sequences, approximately 10% of them singletons. The V and J ends lost 1 base and 1 base respectively, with 5 bases between them. The CDR3 contains 13 residues. Germline CDR1 reads SGHRS; CDR2 reads YFSETQ.

The chain couples TRBV5-1 to TRBJ1-1; D uncertain. Sequenced material: PBMCs from the stem cell graft donor, taken from the stem cell graft. The clonotype was recovered from a human donor who donated a stem cell graft to a child with acute lymphoblastic leukemia. The CDR3: CASSLKPNTEAFF. CDR3 in DNA: TGCGCCAGCAGCTTGAAACCGAACACTGAAGCTTTCTTT.